This entry lists 17 T cell receptor beta chains sequenced from one sample in a study of T cell repertoires in cytomegalovirus infection. No antigens are known for them. TCRdb redid the calling of the reads with MiXCR, one entry per CDR3 protein. The sample shows roughly 920,000 distinct CDR3 sequences, approximately 33% of them seen only once. The source material was cultured CD8+ T cells from PBMCs, sampled from culture after CMV antigen stimulation. The source of these receptors is a human donor in good health (CMV status not recorded). Some clones in this sample may be carry-over from other donors' samples.

This sequence joins TRBV4-1 and TRBJ2-1; D might be TRBD2 (6 bases). The CDR3 runs to 18 residues. In germline, CDR1 is MGHRA, CDR2 YSYEKL. Trimming left V 4 bases short and J 4 bases short, with 23 bases between. The CDR3 here is CASSPLGEEGPLYNEQFF. CDR3 bases: TGCGCCAGCAGCCCCTTAGGAGAGGAGGGTCCCCTTTACAATGAGCAGTTCTTC.

The V gene is TRBV20-1, the J gene TRBJ1-1, with a weak D call TRBD1 (5 bases). V lost 6 bases and J lost 0, with 23 bases in between. Germline-derived CDR1 and CDR2 are DFQATT and SNEGSKA (reference sequence). This CDR3 region has 17 residues. The CDR3, as DNA: TGCAGTGCCAGACAGTATCCGTTCGGTGTAATGAACACTGAAGCTTTCTTT. As protein: CSARQYPFGVMNTEAFF.

The genes are TRBV6-6 and TRBJ2-3; TRBD2 matches 11 bases. The CDR3 consists of 17 residues. The V gene end was trimmed by 4 bases and the J gene end by 6 bases; junction bases not matched to a gene: 12. Germline V gives CDR1 MNHNY, CDR2 SVGAGI (reference sequence). The CDR3 bases are TGTGCCAGCAGTTCGGTCTTTACTAGCGGGGGTGCGGATACGCAGTATTTT. Translating it yields CASSSVFTSGGADTQYF.

This clonotype has at least ten counts. The CDR3 sequence: CASSEEAGASYNSPLHF. Written as DNA, the CDR3 is TGTGCCAGCAGTGAAGAAGCAGGAGCTTCCTATAATTCACCCCTCCACTTT. The chain uses TRBV6-1 and TRBJ1-6; D gene uncertain. CDR1 is MNHNS and CDR2 is SASEGT in the germline V gene. CDR3 size: 17 residues. V was pared by 1 base and J by 1 base, with 11 bases between.

This clonotype has only a few counts. The chain recombines TRBV14 with TRBJ2-7, with D perhaps assigned TRBD1 or TRBD2 (5 bases each). V was trimmed by 3 bases and J by 2 bases, leaving 14 bases between them. CDR3 length: 15 amino acids. Germline V gene lookup returns CDR1 SGHDN and CDR2 FVKESK. DNA of the CDR3: TGTGCCAGCAGCCAGCTCGTCGGGGCACCCTACGAGCAGTACTTC. It specifies CASSQLVGAPYEQYF.

The chain has TRBV5-1 and TRBJ2-1; 11 nucleotides line up with TRBD1. The CDR3 consists of 14 residues. V dropped 4 bases and J dropped 8; count of bases not matched to a gene: 5. Germline V gene data show CDR1 as SGHRS and CDR2 as YFSETQ. This chain's CDR3 is CASSQGQGDYEQFF. Here the CDR3 DNA reads TGCGCCAGCAGCCAGGGACAGGGGGACTATGAGCAGTTCTTC.

This chain joins TRBV6-6 and TRBJ1-4; D remains unclear. The CDR3 has 14 amino acids. Germline V CDR1 and CDR2: MNHNY, SVGAGI (reference sequence). V was trimmed by 6 bases and J by 6 bases, leaving 14 bases between them. The CDR3 bases are TGTGCCAGCAGAGAGGAGAAAGTGGATGAAAAACTGTTTTTT. The encoded protein is CASREEKVDEKLFF.

This clonotype was counted a few times. The chain uses TRBV2 and TRBJ1-5, with unresolved D. Germline V gene lookup returns CDR1 SNHLY and CDR2 FYNNEI. V shed 8 bases and J shed 0 bases, with 14 bases lying between them. The CDR3 consists of 15 residues. CDR3 sequence: CASRVGSYSNQPQHF. CDR3 coding DNA: TGTGCCAGCCGCGTGGGGTCTTATAGCAATCAGCCCCAGCATTTT.

The rearrangement links TRBV12-5 to TRBJ2-2, with 7 bases that match TRBD1. CDR1 and CDR2 (germline): LGHNT, FRNRAP. The CDR3 covers 16 residues. V lost 7 bases and J lost 0; bases outside the gene matches: 8. The CDR3 sequence is CASAQQGSANTGELFF. The CDR3 DNA reads as TGTGCTAGTGCTCAACAGGGGTCCGCGAACACCGGGGAGCTGTTTTTT.

The chain recombines TRBV19 with TRBJ2-1; D is ambiguous. This CDR3 has 13 amino acids. V was cut by 1 base and J by 8 bases, with 9 bases left in between. Germline assignment: CDR1 LNHDA and CDR2 SQIVND (reference sequence). The CDR3 bases are TGTGCCAGTAGTATAGTGGCCCCCGATGAGCAGTTCTTC. Translation gives CASSIVAPDEQFF.

V and J are TRBV27 and TRBJ1-1; perhaps TRBD1 as D (5 bases). V was cut by 8 bases and J by 5 bases, with 15 bases left in between. The CDR3 is 13 residues long. The germline V gene has CDR1 MNHEY and CDR2 SMNVEV (reference sequence). The chain's CDR3 is CASGQLGATEAFF. The CDR3, as DNA: TGTGCCAGCGGTCAACTAGGGGCAACTGAAGCTTTCTTT.

This clonotype was found a few times. The V call is TRBV7-6, the J call TRBJ2-3, with D uncertain. This CDR3 has 17 residues. The germline V gene encodes CDR1 SGHVS and CDR2 FNYEAQ. Trimming stripped 4 bases from V and 0 bases from J, with 17 bases between. The CDR3 bases are TGTGCCAGCAGCTCTTTAGTGTCCGGGCTTAGCACAGATACGCAGTATTTT. Translation: CASSSLVSGLSTDTQYF.

This clonotype turned up a few times. This chain uses TRBV6-6 with TRBJ1-1; 7 bases are a match to TRBD1. The germline gives CDR1 MNHNY, CDR2 SVGAGI (reference sequence). The junction had 13 bases not matched to a gene; V was cut back by 5 bases and J by 4 bases. The CDR3 covers 16 residues. The CDR3 spells CASSTFGQGGVTEAFF. The CDR3 DNA reads as TGTGCCAGCAGTACCTTCGGGCAGGGGGGTGTCACTGAAGCTTTCTTT.

The chain employs TRBV6-5 and TRBJ2-1; D uncertain. The V end lost 2 bases, the J end lost 0 bases, and 11 bases lay between the germline ends. Germline V gene lookup returns CDR1 MNHEY and CDR2 SVGAGI. The CDR3 is 16 residues long. DNA of the CDR3: TGTGCCAGCAGTTACGGACCCGCGGACTCCTACAATGAGCAGTTCTTC. Its translation is CASSYGPADSYNEQFF.

The genes are TRBV6-6 and TRBJ2-5; tentative D call: TRBD2 (7 bases). The CDR3 totals 14 residues. Germline V CDR1 and CDR2: MNHNY, SVGAGI (reference sequence). Trimming stripped 2 bases from V and 4 bases from J, with 11 bases between. The chain's CDR3 is CASSYGAGAETQYF. The CDR3 coding sequence is TGTGCCAGCAGTTACGGGGCGGGGGCAGAGACCCAGTACTTC.

In the case of this clonotype: Since no conserved phenylalanine or tryptophan closes the CDR3, a read error is the likely cause. CDR3 protein: CASSLWSTGNTEAFY. The CDR3 bases are TGTGCCAGCAGCTTATGGTCAACGGGCAACACTGAAGCTTTCTAT. The chain has TRBV11-2 and TRBJ1-1; D unclear. The CDR3 loop spans 15 amino acids. The V and J ends lost 2 bases and 2 bases respectively, with 12 bases between them. The V gene's germline CDR1 is SGHAT and CDR2 FQNNGV.

The CDR3 loop is CASSLGIGKDSPLHF. The CDR3 DNA sequence: TGTGCCAGCAGCTTAGGAATAGGCAAGGATTCACCCCTCCACTTT. This chain uses TRBV7-6 with TRBJ1-6; D not certain. Trimming stripped 1 base from V and 8 bases from J, with 12 bases between. Germline CDR1 reads SGHVS; CDR2 reads FNYEAQ. This CDR3 comprises 15 residues.